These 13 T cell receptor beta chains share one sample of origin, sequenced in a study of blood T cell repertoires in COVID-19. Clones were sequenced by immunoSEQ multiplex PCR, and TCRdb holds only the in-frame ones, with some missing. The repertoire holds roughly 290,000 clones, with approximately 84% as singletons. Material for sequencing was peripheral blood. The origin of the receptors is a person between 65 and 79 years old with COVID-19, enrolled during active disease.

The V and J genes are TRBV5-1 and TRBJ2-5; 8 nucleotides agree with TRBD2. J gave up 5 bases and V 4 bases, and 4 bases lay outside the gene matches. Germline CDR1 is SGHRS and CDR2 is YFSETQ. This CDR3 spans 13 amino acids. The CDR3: CASSPPGGETQYF. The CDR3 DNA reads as TGCGCCAGCAGCCCTCCGGGGGGGGAGACCCAGTACTTC.

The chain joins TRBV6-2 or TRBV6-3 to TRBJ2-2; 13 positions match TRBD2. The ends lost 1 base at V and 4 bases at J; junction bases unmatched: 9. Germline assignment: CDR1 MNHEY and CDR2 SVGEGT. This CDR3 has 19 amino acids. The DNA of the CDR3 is TGTGCCAGCAGTTACTTGGAGACTAGCGGGAGGAGTGGCACCGGGGAGCTGTTTTTT. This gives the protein CASSYLETSGRSGTGELFF.

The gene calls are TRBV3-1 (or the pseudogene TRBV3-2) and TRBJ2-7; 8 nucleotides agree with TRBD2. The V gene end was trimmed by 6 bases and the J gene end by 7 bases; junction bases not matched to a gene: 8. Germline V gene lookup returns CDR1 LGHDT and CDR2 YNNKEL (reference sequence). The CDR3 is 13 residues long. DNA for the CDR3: TGTGCCAGCAGATTCACGCCGGGGGGGGAGCAGTACTTC. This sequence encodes CASRFTPGGEQYF.

The CDR3 DNA follows: TGTGCCAGCAGCTTGGAGCTCCCCCTTAGCACAGATACGCAGTATTTT. Translated: CASSLELPLSTDTQYF. The chain uses TRBV5-4 and TRBJ2-3; D not certain. The germline V gene has CDR1 SGHNT and CDR2 YYREEE (reference sequence). Deletions cut 0 bases from V and 0 bases from J, with 11 bases between. The CDR3 is 16 amino acids.

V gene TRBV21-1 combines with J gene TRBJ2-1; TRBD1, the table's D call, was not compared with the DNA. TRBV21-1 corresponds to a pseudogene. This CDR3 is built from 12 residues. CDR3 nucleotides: TGTGCCAGCACACAGGGGGCTTGTGAGCAGTTCTTC. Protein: CASTQGACEQFF.

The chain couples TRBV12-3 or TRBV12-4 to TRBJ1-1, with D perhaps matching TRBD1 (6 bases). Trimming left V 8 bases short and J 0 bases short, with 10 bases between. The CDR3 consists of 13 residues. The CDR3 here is CASSTGMNTEAFF. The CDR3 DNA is TGTGCCAGCTCGACAGGAATGAACACTGAAGCTTTCTTT.

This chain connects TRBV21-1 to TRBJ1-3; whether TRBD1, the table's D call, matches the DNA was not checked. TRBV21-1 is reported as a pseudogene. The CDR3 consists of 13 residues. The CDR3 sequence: CATIGGSGNTIYF. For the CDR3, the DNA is TGTGCCACCATAGGGGGCTCTGGAAACACCATATATTTT.

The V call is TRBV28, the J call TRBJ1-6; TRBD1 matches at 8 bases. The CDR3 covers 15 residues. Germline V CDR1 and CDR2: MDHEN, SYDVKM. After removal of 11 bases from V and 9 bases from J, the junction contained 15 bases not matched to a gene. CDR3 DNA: TGTGCCGGAAAAGGCGGGGACAGGATTTCTTCACCCCTCCACTTT. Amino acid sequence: CAGKGGDRISSPLHF.

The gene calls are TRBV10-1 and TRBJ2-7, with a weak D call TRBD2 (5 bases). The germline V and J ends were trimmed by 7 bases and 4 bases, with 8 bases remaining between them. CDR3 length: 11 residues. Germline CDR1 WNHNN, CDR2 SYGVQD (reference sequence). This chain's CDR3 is CASTRTYEQYF. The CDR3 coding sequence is TGCGCCAGCACCCGGACTTACGAGCAGTACTTC.

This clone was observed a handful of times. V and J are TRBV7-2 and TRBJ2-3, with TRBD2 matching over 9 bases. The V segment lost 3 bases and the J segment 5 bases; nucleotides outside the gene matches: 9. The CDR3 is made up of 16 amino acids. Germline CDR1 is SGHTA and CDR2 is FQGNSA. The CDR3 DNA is TGTGCCAGCAGCTTTTTGCCGGGACTAGCAAGAGATACGCAGTATTTT. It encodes CASSFLPGLARDTQYF. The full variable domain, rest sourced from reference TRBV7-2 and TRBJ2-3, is GAGVSQSPSNKVTEKGKDVELRCDPISGHTALYWYRQSLGQGLEFLIYFQGNSAPDKSGLPSDRFSAERTGGSVSTLTIQRTQQEDSAVYLCASSFLPGLARDTQYFGPGTRLTVL.

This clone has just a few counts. The CDR3 DNA is TGTGCCAGCAGCCAAAGACTAGCGGGAGGGAGGAACGAGCAGTACTTC. This codes for CASSQRLAGGRNEQYF. The rearrangement joins TRBV3-1 (or the pseudogene TRBV3-2) to TRBJ2-7; 14 bases agree with TRBD2. The CDR3 sequence is 16 residues long. The trim removed 2 bases at V and 5 bases at J, leaving 5 bases unmatched. Germline V gene sequence: CDR1 LGHDT, CDR2 YNNKEL (reference sequence).

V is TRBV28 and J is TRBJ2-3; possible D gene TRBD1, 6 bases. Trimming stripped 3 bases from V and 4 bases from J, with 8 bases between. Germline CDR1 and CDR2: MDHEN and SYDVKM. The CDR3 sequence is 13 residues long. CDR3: CASSFQGSDTQYF. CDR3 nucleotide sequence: TGTGCCAGCAGTTTTCAGGGGTCAGATACGCAGTATTTT.

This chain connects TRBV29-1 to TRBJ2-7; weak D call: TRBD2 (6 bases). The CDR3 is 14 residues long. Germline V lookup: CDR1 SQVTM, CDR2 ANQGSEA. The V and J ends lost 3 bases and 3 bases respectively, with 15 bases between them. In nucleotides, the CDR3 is TGCAGCGTTGAGAGTGGCGGGGCAGGCTACGAGCAGTACTTC. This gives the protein CSVESGGAGYEQYF.